The rows below give T cell receptor beta chains drawn from one sample of a study of blood T cells in healthy people across ages. MiXCR, run by TCRdb on the 5' RACE reads, gives a single entry per CDR3 protein. The table includes roughly 1 million distinct CDR3 sequences, roughly 24% detected once. This same sample was also taken into another study, of T cells of mothers and their children.

The sequencing sample was made of blood. The source is a girl aged 2 to 10 in good health. The CDR3 runs from the conserved cysteine through the conserved F or W. Each record gives: CDR3 protein, clone size, V gene. The size of a clone is reported for some rows only, either as once, few or many, or as a class for expanded clones.

CASSLEGQPYTEAFF few TRBV5-6
CASRNRDRGGGYTF - TRBV19
CASKRGVMADTQYF - TRBV6-5
CSVRAGTYEQYF - TRBV29-1
CSAFGQGAGNEQFF many TRBV20-1
CASSAAGTVEQFF - TRBV5-1
CASSLAQPGRDGYTF - TRBV12-3/TRBV12-4
CASHRHGQDGYTF few TRBV27
CASSSPFGGPGANVLTF - TRBV7-9
CASSGAGSYSPLHF few TRBV25-1
CASTPKGLADIQYF - TRBV6-1
CASSAWDLGTYEQYF few TRBV5-1
CASSYSEVGGEAFF - TRBV6-5
CASSPQDPTYGHTF - TRBV4-1
CASSFFWRTGGTGELFF few TRBV7-3
CASSGSSSTNEKLFF - TRBV2
CASSQVIGTGYGYTF - TRBV4-1
CASSFMGTAKKLFF - TRBV5-1
CASSMGQGMDTEAFF few TRBV19
CASSPLLIEAFF - TRBV12-3/TRBV12-4
CASSLGGGSYEQYF many TRBV5-1
CASSLRVAETQYF - TRBV7-3
CATRSGGKDTQYF - TRBV15
CASSVGGGTQYF - TRBV9
CASSHGRGLGETQYF few TRBV4-1
CSARKPDRPSTWTNEKLFF - TRBV20-1
CSVDGGGEGIQYF few TRBV29-1
CASPLLPGAETQYF - TRBV27
CSARDSTDPLGYEQYF few TRBV20-1
CASSPAVGILETQYF - TRBV5-1
CAINQGSGETQYF few TRBV10-3
CASSSYRGEAKNIQYF few TRBV11-2
CSASYHISNEQFF - TRBV20-1
CSARDYRGWETQYF few TRBV20-1
CATSFSTGELFF - TRBV6-2/TRBV6-3
CASKYAGGRSTDTQYF - TRBV12-3/TRBV12-4
CSAGTSGQNIQYF few TRBV20-1
CASSLAGTGRHYSQNIQYF - TRBV7-9
CSVIAGTGGDEQYF - TRBV29-1
CASSYGDREYEQYF - TRBV7-2
CASSAGGRGEQYF - TRBV7-8
CVSSVFNEQFF - TRBV19
CASNQEAGETQYF - TRBV12-3/TRBV12-4
CSVDRGGYNEQFF - TRBV29-1
CASSTRAGLGRTDTQYF - TRBV7-8
CASSIPLAGGTYEQYF - TRBV5-1
CSATTTGETQYF - TRBV20-1
CASSIIAGGYEQYF - TRBV19
CASSDSGELFF few TRBV25-1
CASSLPTPGHIVGSYNEQFF few TRBV12-3/TRBV12-4